These 19 T cell receptor beta chains came from one sample sequenced in a study of T cell repertoires in cytomegalovirus infection. From the reads, TCRdb called clonotypes with MiXCR, one entry per CDR3 protein. The sample lists 510,000 or so distinct CDR3 sequences; about 30% were seen once. The specimen sequenced was PBMCs. The receptors shown here come from a human donor in good health (CMV status not recorded). Some clones in this sample may be carry-over from other donors' samples.

The V gene is TRBV6-5, the J gene TRBJ2-1; D is unresolved. This CDR3 spans 16 amino acids. Trimming pared 5 bases from V and 0 bases from J, leaving 14 bases between. Germline CDR1 reads MNHEY; CDR2 reads SVGAGI. The CDR3 protein is CASSLVWTGSYNEQFF. Here the CDR3 DNA reads TGTGCCAGCAGTCTAGTTTGGACCGGCTCCTACAATGAGCAGTTCTTC.

The chain couples TRBV27 to TRBJ2-5; a weak D match, TRBD1 (6 bases). The V end was cut by 2 bases, the J end by 4 bases, with 14 bases between. The length of the CDR3 is 15 residues. From germline, CDR1 is MNHEY and CDR2 SMNVEV (reference sequence). DNA of the CDR3: TGTGCCAGCAGTTTAAGCGTCCAGGGGAGAGAGACCCAGTACTTC. As protein: CASSLSVQGRETQYF.

This clonotype was counted only a few times. V usage is TRBV28 and J usage is TRBJ2-6; tentatively, D is TRBD2 (7 bases). Trimming stripped 7 bases from V and 0 bases from J, with 10 bases between. The germline V gene has CDR1 MDHEN and CDR2 SYDVKM. The CDR3 totals 15 residues. The CDR3 nucleotides read TGTGCCAGCAAGAGGGGGGGCTCTGGGGCCAACGTCCTGACTTTC. Translation: CASKRGGSGANVLTF.

CDR3 coding DNA: TGTGCCACCGAGGGGGGGGGCTGGAACACCGGGGAGCTGTTTTTT. Translated, it gives CATEGGGWNTGELFF. This rearrangement joins TRBV19 to TRBJ2-2; TRBD2 might be the D (7 bases). Trimming removed 10 bases from V and 1 base from J, with 16 bases in between. CDR3 size: 15 residues. CDR1 is LNHDA and CDR2 is SQIVND in the germline V gene (reference sequence). Drawing the rest from reference TRBV19 and TRBJ2-2, the complete variable domain is DGGITQSPKYLFRKEGQNVTLSCEQNLNHDAMYWYRQDPGQGLRLIYYSQIVNDFQKGDIAEGYSVSREKKESFPLTVTSAQKNPTAFYLCATEGGGWNTGELFFGEGSRLTVL.

This clonotype was seen a few times. The V and J genes are TRBV24-1 and TRBJ2-7; 10 bases agree with TRBD2. With V trimmed by 5 bases and J by 5 bases, 11 bases remained unmatched. Germline V gene sequence: CDR1 KGHDR, CDR2 SFDVKD. The CDR3 runs to 16 residues. The CDR3 spells CATSVLASGSLHEQYV. CDR3 in DNA: TGTGCCACCAGTGTATTAGCTAGCGGGAGTCTTCACGAGCAGTACGTC.

CDR3 residues: CATLRAGELFF. The CDR3, as DNA: TGTGCCACCCTCCGGGCCGGGGAGCTGTTTTTT. This chain joins TRBV6-6 and TRBJ2-2; D is ambiguous. Per germline, CDR1 MNHNY and CDR2 SVGAGI (reference sequence). The V end was cut by 10 bases, the J end by 6 bases, with 9 bases between. This CDR3 has 11 residues.

This clonotype was detected only a few times. This sequence joins TRBV5-1 and TRBJ2-2; no firm D call. The CDR3 has 14 amino acids. Germline CDR1 and CDR2: SGHRS and YFSETQ. V was shortened by 0 bases and J by 2 bases, with 5 bases between the two germline ends. The CDR3 nucleotides are TGCGCCAGCAGCTTGGGATTCAACACCGGGGAGCTGTTTTTT. Amino acid sequence: CASSLGFNTGELFF.

The chain links TRBV4-1 to TRBJ2-5; the D gene is possibly TRBD1 (5 bases). Germline CDR1 MGHRA, CDR2 YSYEKL. Trimming removed 2 bases at V and 5 bases at J, with 12 bases between. The CDR3 spans 14 residues. The CDR3 here is CASSQQGWLETQYF. As DNA, the CDR3 is TGCGCCAGCAGCCAACAGGGCTGGCTGGAGACCCAGTACTTC.

The chain carries TRBV29-1 and TRBJ1-1; possible D gene TRBD1, 6 bases. Between the trimmed V and J ends, which lost 6 bases and 1 base, there was a span of 9 bases. The CDR3 spans 12 residues. The germline CDR1 and CDR2 sequences are SQVTM and ANQGSEA. CDR3 coding DNA: TGCAGCGTCGGACAGAGGAACACTGAAGCTTTCTTT. Encoded protein: CSVGQRNTEAFF.

The chain is built from TRBV12-3 or TRBV12-4 and TRBJ1-3, with TRBD1 as a possible D gene (6 bases). This CDR3 is 14 amino acids long. Trimming removed 3 bases from V and 4 bases from J, with 10 bases in between. Here the CDR3 DNA reads TGTGCCAGCAGTTTTCGGACAGAAGGAAACACCATATATTTT. Protein product: CASSFRTEGNTIYF.

This chain uses TRBV7-2 with TRBJ1-1; 8 bases fit TRBD1. Germline-derived CDR1 and CDR2 are SGHTA and FQGNSA. Losses at the gene ends were 3 bases for V and 0 bases for J; bases not matched to a gene: 3. The CDR3 sequence is 15 residues long. For the CDR3, the DNA is TGTGCCAGCAGCTTTGCAGGGGGCATGAACACTGAAGCTTTCTTT. The encoded protein is CASSFAGGMNTEAFF.

The chain carries TRBV28 and TRBJ1-2; 7 bases fit TRBD1. V shed 3 bases, J shed 5 bases, and the junction held 0 bases outside the gene matches. The CDR3 sequence is 12 residues long. Germline V gene lookup returns CDR1 MDHEN and CDR2 SYDVKM. The CDR3 sequence: CASSLDRYGYTF. As DNA, the CDR3 is TGTGCCAGCAGTTTGGACAGGTATGGCTACACCTTC.

This clonotype was seen repeatedly, ten times or more. The rearrangement joins TRBV7-2 to TRBJ2-3, with 9 positions matching TRBD2. V shed 4 bases, J shed 8 bases, and the junction held 1 base outside the gene matches. Germline CDR1 SGHTA, CDR2 FQGNSA. The CDR3 spans 12 residues. Written as DNA, the CDR3 is TGTGCCAGCAGCTCTAGCGGGGTTACGCAGTATTTT. It translates to CASSSSGVTQYF.

This clonotype came up a few times. The rearrangement links TRBV9 to TRBJ2-7; D may be TRBD2 (5 bases). The germline V gene encodes CDR1 SGDLS and CDR2 YYNGEE. Trimming cost V 3 bases and J 4 bases, with 14 bases left between them. This CDR3 comprises 14 residues. The DNA for the CDR3 is TGTGCCAGCAGCGCAGGAGGACCCCCGTACGAGCAGTACTTC. Translated, it gives CASSAGGPPYEQYF. Full variable domain (remainder filled in from reference TRBV9 and TRBJ2-7): DSGVTQTPKHLITATGQRVTLRCSPRSGDLSVYWYQQSLDQGLQFLIQYYNGEERAKGNILERFSAQQFPDLHSELNLSSLELGDSALYFCASSAGGPPYEQYFGPGTRLTVT.

This clonotype was detected only a few times. The rearrangement links TRBV6-2 or TRBV6-3 to TRBJ2-1; 7 nucleotides align to TRBD1. Germline lookup yields CDR1 MNHEY and CDR2 SVGEGT. This CDR3 contains 16 residues. Losses at the gene ends were 4 bases for V and 7 bases for J; bases not matched to a gene: 13. CDR3 DNA: TGTGCCAGCAGTTTACGACAGGGACAGTTGGTTAATGAGCAGTTCTTC. Translation: CASSLRQGQLVNEQFF.

This clonotype was seen repeatedly, ten times or more. The V gene is TRBV7-3, the J gene TRBJ1-3; D unresolved. Trimming took 2 bases from V and 4 from J, leaving 6 bases between them. The CDR3 runs 13 residues. Germline V gene sequence: CDR1 SGHTA, CDR2 FQGTGA. CDR3 sequence (DNA): TGTGCCAGCAGCTTAGATCCGGGAAACACCATATATTTT. Protein product: CASSLDPGNTIYF.

A single count supports this clonotype. This chain connects TRBV6-5 to TRBJ2-7, with 15 nucleotides matching TRBD2. Germline lookup yields CDR1 MNHEY and CDR2 SVGAGI. The CDR3 has 15 amino acids. The junction had 5 bases not matched to a gene; V was cut back by 6 bases and J by 5 bases. CDR3 coding DNA: TGTGCCAGCAGGGGACTAGCGGGAGGTACCCACGAGCAGTACTTC. It encodes CASRGLAGGTHEQYF.

The V and J genes are TRBV2 and TRBJ2-7; 10 nucleotides agree with TRBD2. Per the germline V gene, CDR1 is SNHLY and CDR2 is FYNNEI. V shed 6 bases, J shed 5 bases, and the junction held 7 bases outside the gene matches. This CDR3 spans 14 amino acids. Here the CDR3 DNA reads TGTGCCAGCAGCCGGCTAGCGGGAGCCGACGAGCAGTACGTC. It codes for CASSRLAGADEQYV.

This clonotype has just a few counts. This chain connects TRBV6-6 to TRBJ2-5; 8 bases map to TRBD1. CDR1 is MNHNY and CDR2 is SVGAGI in the germline V gene (reference sequence). The V gene end was trimmed by 0 bases and the J gene end by 5 bases; junction bases not matched to a gene: 2. This CDR3 comprises 14 residues. DNA of the CDR3: TGTGCCAGCAGTTACTCCAGGGGGCCCGAGACCCAGTACTTC. Its protein is CASSYSRGPETQYF.